The present T cell receptor beta chain was sequenced within a study of T cell responses to AZD1222 COVID-19 vaccine (dated by TCRdb to the early 2020s). Concerning the study at large: TCR sequencing was performed for approximately 240 trial participants, of whom about 210 were given two doses of AZD1222 and around 25 were given two doses of MenACWY control vaccine. Trial participants were enrolled by age into 18-55, 56-69 and 70-plus year subgroups, with 148, 28 and 57 TCR-sequenced participants respectively. The investigation overall reported the following: Participants were mostly white British, with more females than males. The authors suggested clonal diversity may have been underestimated. Nearly half of unique spike-specific TCRs reportedly recognized epitopes outside regions mutated in the B.1.351 and B.1.1.7 variants. Spike-specific TCR breadth and depth rose significantly after two AZD1222 doses compared with day 0 and with MenACWY recipients. The 56-69-year group was small, and its depth increase did not reach significance, likely because of low power. Only five or six AZD1222 recipients were SARS-CoV-2 seropositive at baseline, limiting conclusions about previously exposed vaccinees. No day 14 peak-response samples were available, so repertoires were characterized only after the peak T cell response. Vaccine-associated CD4 TCRs spanned the whole spike protein, with dominant responses in regions 160-218 and 743-854.

The CDR3 regions of human TCRbeta chains were analyzed by immunosequencing. The study's own analysis went as follows. Repertoire TCRs were checked for matches against a reference library of SARS-CoV-2-specific TCRs that had been generated using the MIRA antigen-specificity platform. Breadth meant the fraction of unique TCRs that were SARS-CoV-2-associated, whereas depth meant the fraction of total T cells that were SARS-CoV-2-associated. Using the MIRA data, each spike-specific TCR was mapped to the spike region that the TCR reacts to and placed in a CD4 or CD8 class. Log10-transformed breadth and depth values were compared by one-way ANOVA with Sidak's multiple comparisons tests. TCRdb took over this immuneACCESS table, retaining in-frame rearrangements with V and J assigned. Such tables are incomplete; in checked studies, under half of the missing clones stem from an unresolved V gene, and the remainder is unexplained. That table supplies the V and J calls and clone size; D and trimming were determined from the DNA. The sample includes about 110,000 clones, with approximately 89% observed a single time. The ten most abundant clones make up 6.5% of the sample.

The germline V and J ends show losses of 5 bases and 2 bases respectively, and no gene match explains 3 bases of the junction. The CDR3 numbers 15 residues from cysteine through phenylalanine. Only the CDR3 portion is preserved as DNA: 45 bases, with reading frame beginning at the first base. CDR1 SGHTA and CDR2 FQGTGA were looked up in the germline V gene. To note about this clone: Its cognate antigen has yet to be identified. The input lacks base qualities; no much larger clone sits a single base away.

The intended sense of this specimen's time point label: about 28 days (+/-7) after the second vaccine dose. AZD1222 recipients whose second dose came at about 4 weeks and those whose second dose came at about 12 weeks were combined into one group, since spike-specific TCR depth and breadth did not differ between the two schedules. Vaccinee samples were obtained from the UK trials COV001 and COV002, which included a single-blind randomized controlled phase 2/3 trial of AZD1222 (ChAdOx1 nCoV-19) in healthy adults. For TCRbeta chain sequencing, PBMC samples from trial participants were taken at day 0 and at day 28 after the second dose.

Sample: peripheral blood, taken 28 days after the second AZD1222 dose. This TCR derives from an adult who received the AZD1222 COVID-19 vaccine. This sequence uses TRBV7-3 and TRBJ2-5; TRBD2 aligns with 12 central bases. The CDR3 protein is CASSAGTSGQETQYF. In nucleotide form, the sequence is TGTGCCAGCAGCGCCGGGACTAGCGGGCAAGAGACCCAGTACTTC.